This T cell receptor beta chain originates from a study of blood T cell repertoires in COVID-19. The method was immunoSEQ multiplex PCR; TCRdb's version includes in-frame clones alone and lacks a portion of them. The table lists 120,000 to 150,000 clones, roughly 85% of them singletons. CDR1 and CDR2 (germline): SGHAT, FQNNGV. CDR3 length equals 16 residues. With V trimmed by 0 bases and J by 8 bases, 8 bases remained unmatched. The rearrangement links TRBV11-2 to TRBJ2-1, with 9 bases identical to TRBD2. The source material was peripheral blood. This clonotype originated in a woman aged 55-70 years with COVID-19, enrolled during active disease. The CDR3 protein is CASSLDRGGAGYEQFF. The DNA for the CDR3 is TGTGCCAGCAGCTTAGATCGCGGGGGGGCCGGGTATGAGCAGTTCTTC.